A single sample gave rise to the 8 T cell receptor beta chains below, sequenced in a study of T cell responses to AZD1222 COVID-19 vaccine (dated by TCRdb to the early 2020s). In the paper's terms, the time point label means: baseline before first vaccination. The method behind the library was the immunoSEQ multiplex PCR assay. As stored in TCRdb, this immuneACCESS dataset retains in-frame rearrangements with V and J assigned. A fraction of the clones does not appear; measured against another copy, unresolved V genes explain less than half of the discrepancy, and the remainder lacks a known reason. This sample comprises roughly 120,000 clones, 89% of them detected only once. The biggest ten clones account for more than 4% of the sample. Sample: peripheral blood, taken on day 0 of AZD1222 vaccination. The receptors here all came from an adult in good health.

The gene calls are TRBV30 and TRBJ1-3, with D perhaps matching TRBD1 (6 bases). V dropped 4 bases and J dropped 0 bases, with 16 bases sitting between them. Germline-derived CDR1 and CDR2 are GTSNPN and SVGIG (reference sequence). CDR3 length equals 16 residues. The CDR3, as DNA: TGTGCCTGGACCCCGGGGACATTAAACTCTGGAAACACCATATATTTT. It encodes CAWTPGTLNSGNTIYF.

The chain joins TRBV5-6 to TRBJ2-7, with D uncertain. Germline assignment: CDR1 SGHDT and CDR2 YYEEEE. V gave up 0 bases and J gave up 4 bases, with 11 bases separating them. There are 14 residues in the CDR3. CDR3 DNA: TGTGCCAGCAGCTTGGCCAAGATGGCGTACGAGCAGTACTTC. It translates to CASSLAKMAYEQYF.

The J gene is TRBJ2-2, the V gene TRBV7-8; TRBD1 is a possible D gene (5 bases). Germline V gene data show CDR1 as SGHVS and CDR2 as FQNEAQ. CDR3 length: 13 amino acids. The V and J ends lost 7 bases and 7 bases respectively, with 13 bases between them. CDR3 sequence reads: CASNDRVFGELFF. For the CDR3, the DNA is TGTGCCAGCAACGACAGAGTATTCGGGGAGCTGTTTTTT. Looking up the rest from reference TRBV7-8 and TRBJ2-2 gives the full variable domain: GAGVSQSPRYKVAKRGQDVALRCDPISGHVSLFWYQQALGQGPEFLTYFQNEAQLDKSGLPSDRFFAERPEGSVSTLKIQRTQQEDSAVYLCASNDRVFGELFFGEGSRLTVL.

V and J are TRBV9 and TRBJ1-6; TRBD1 matches 7 bases. The V gene's germline CDR1 is SGDLS and CDR2 YYNGEE. The V gene end was trimmed by 4 bases and the J gene end by 10 bases; junction bases not matched to a gene: 11. The CDR3 is 15 residues long. CDR3 amino acids: CASSPNQGERSPLHF. In DNA form, the CDR3 reads TGTGCCAGCAGCCCCAATCAGGGGGAGCGGTCACCCCTCCACTTT.

The chain has TRBV5-6 and TRBJ1-5, with D hard to call. Trimming shortened V by 1 base and J by 7 bases, and 15 bases separated the two germline ends. Looked up from germline, CDR1 is SGHDT and CDR2 is YYEEEE. The CDR3 contains 15 residues. Here the CDR3 reads CASSLSGRIRQPQHF. In DNA form, the CDR3 reads TGTGCCAGCAGCTTGTCTGGGCGGATTCGGCAGCCCCAGCATTTT. The full variable domain, its missing parts supplied by reference TRBV5-6 and TRBJ1-5, is DAGVTQSPTHLIKTRGQQVTLRCSPKSGHDTVSWYQQALGQGPQFIFQYYEEEERQRGNFPDRFSGHQFPNYSSELNVNALLLGDSALYLCASSLSGRIRQPQHFGDGTRLSIL.

The V gene is TRBV6-5, the J gene TRBJ1-2; D gene uncertain. The CDR3 totals 12 residues. The germline V gene has CDR1 MNHEY and CDR2 SVGAGI. V shed 7 bases and J shed 4 bases, with 10 bases lying between them. CDR3 bases: TGTGCCAGCATGGACTCAGCCTATGGCTACACCTTC. Translating it yields CASMDSAYGYTF.

The chain links TRBV5-1 to TRBJ2-1, with D perhaps matching TRBD1 (6 bases). This CDR3 comprises 13 residues. The germline CDR1 and CDR2 sequences are SGHRS and YFSETQ. V gave up 2 bases and J gave up 8 bases, with 11 bases separating them. The CDR3 DNA reads as TGCGCCAGCAGCTTTGGGGGCTCAGATGAGCAGTTCTTC. This translates into CASSFGGSDEQFF.

CDR3 region: CASSRGRQGYEQYF. CDR3 coding DNA: TGTGCCAGCAGCCGAGGGAGGCAGGGCTACGAGCAGTACTTC. The V call is TRBV7-9, the J call TRBJ2-7, with D perhaps TRBD2 (6 bases). The CDR3 length is 14 residues. V lost 5 bases and J lost 3, with 14 bases in between. Germline values: CDR1 SEHNR, CDR2 FQNEAQ (reference sequence).